This TCR beta chain was documented in a study of early T cells in non-severe SARS-CoV-2 infection. At the level of the study: Sequenced bulk RNA came from whole blood that was unsorted, and chains were unpaired.

The V segment lost 4 bases and the J segment 9 bases; nucleotides outside the gene matches: 12. The CDR3 length is 15 residues. The germline gives CDR1 MNHEY, CDR2 SVGEGT. This clonotype showed up many times. Its target is unknown. Individual cDNA molecules received unique molecular identifiers. MiXCR, run by TCRdb on the 5' RACE reads, gives a single entry per CDR3 protein. The sample includes under 70,000 distinct CDR3 sequences, about 6% of them seen just once. Findings of the study overall: Reliance on VDJdb matching favored anti-spike CD8 responses; private and CD4 specificities were missed.

The source material was whole blood, sampled at baseline. The rearrangement links TRBV6-2 or TRBV6-3 to TRBJ2-1; 7 bases map to TRBD1. This clonotype was obtained from an adult who was a healthcare worker with PCR-confirmed SARS-CoV-2 infection or an uninfected control (not recorded which). CDR3 in amino acids: CASSSTGVPPLEQFF. The CDR3 region has the DNA TGTGCCAGCAGTTCAACAGGGGTCCCCCCCCTTGAGCAGTTCTTC.